This TCR beta chain comes out of a study of CD8+ T cells in alopecia areata. Regarding the study as a whole: For lesional scalp, especially alopecia totalis/universalis, clonality was higher than in normal scalp. Scalp samples also contribute reads from the resident alphabeta T cells found in normal skin. TCRs were shared less clearly across patients than in mice, possibly for HLA-related reasons.

Concerning this clone: What it binds is not known.

The V gene's germline CDR1 is GTSNPN and CDR2 SVGIG (reference sequence). V was cut by 1 base and J by 0 bases, with 13 bases left in between. There are 16 residues in the CDR3. Sorted populations comprised CD4+ and CD8+ T cells obtained from PBMCs. Extraction and reverse transcription of RNA yielded cDNA as the sequencing template. Assay used: immunoSEQ multiplex PCR; TCRdb lists only in-frame clones, some missing. Found here are more than 90,000 clones, less than 70% of them singletons; the top ten hold 2.5% to 3%. Sequencing used CD4+ T cells sorted from blood. The J gene is TRBJ1-3, the V gene TRBV30; D gene uncertain. The sequence was collected from a human donor in good health. CDR3 sequence: CAWSASRTSSGNTIYF. For the CDR3, the DNA is TGTGCCTGGAGTGCATCCCGGACGAGCTCTGGAAACACCATATATTTT.